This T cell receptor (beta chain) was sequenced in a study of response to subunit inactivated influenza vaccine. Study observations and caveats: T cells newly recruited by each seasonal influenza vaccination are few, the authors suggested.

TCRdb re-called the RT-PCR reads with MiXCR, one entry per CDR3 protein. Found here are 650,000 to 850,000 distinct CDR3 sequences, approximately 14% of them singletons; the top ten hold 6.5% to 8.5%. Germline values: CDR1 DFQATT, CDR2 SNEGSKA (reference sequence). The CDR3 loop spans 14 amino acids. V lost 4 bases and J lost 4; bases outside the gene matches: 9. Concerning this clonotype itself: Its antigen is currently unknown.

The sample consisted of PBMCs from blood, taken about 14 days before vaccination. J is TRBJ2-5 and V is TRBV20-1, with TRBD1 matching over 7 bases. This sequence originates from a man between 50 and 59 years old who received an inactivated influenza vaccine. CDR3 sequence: CSANRGQVRETQYF. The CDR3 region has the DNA TGCAGTGCTAATAGGGGGCAGGTCAGAGAGACCCAGTACTTC.